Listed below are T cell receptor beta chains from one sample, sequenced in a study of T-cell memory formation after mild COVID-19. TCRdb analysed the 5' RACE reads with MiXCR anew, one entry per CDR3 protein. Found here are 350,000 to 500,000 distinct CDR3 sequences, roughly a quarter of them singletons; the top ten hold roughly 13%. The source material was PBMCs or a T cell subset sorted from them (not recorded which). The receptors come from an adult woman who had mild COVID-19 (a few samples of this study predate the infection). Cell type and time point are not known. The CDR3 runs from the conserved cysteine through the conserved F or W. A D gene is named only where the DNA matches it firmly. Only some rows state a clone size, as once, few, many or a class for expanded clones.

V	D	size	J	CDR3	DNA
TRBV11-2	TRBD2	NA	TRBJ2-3	CASSLDATSGNWWDTQYF	TGTGCCAGCAGCTTAGATGCGACTAGCGGGAATTGGTGGGATACGCAGTATTTT
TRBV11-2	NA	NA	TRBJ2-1	CASSSYSARRGNYNEQFF	TGTGCCAGCAGCTCATACAGCGCCAGGCGGGGCAACTACAATGAGCAGTTCTTC
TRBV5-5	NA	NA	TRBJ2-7	CASSLVGANYEQYF	TGTGCCAGCAGCTTGGTTGGGGCTAACTACGAGCAGTACTTC
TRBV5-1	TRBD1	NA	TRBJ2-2	CASSSHQATGGLTGELFF	TGCGCCAGCAGCTCCCACCAGGCAACAGGGGGCCTCACCGGGGAGCTGTTTTTT
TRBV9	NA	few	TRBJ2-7	CASSVGGRNEQYF	TGTGCCAGCAGCGTTGGCGGACGGAACGAGCAGTACTTC
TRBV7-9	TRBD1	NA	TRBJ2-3	CASSSNRGEADTQYF	TGTGCCAGCAGCTCAAACAGGGGTGAGGCAGATACGCAGTATTTT
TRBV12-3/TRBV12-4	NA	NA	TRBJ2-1	CASSLRLAGGGEQFF	TGTGCCAGCAGTTTAAGGCTGGCGGGTGGTGGTGAGCAGTTCTTC
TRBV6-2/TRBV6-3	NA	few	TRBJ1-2	CASSYSMQRAWYGYTF	TGTGCCAGCAGTTACTCGATGCAACGGGCCTGGTATGGCTACACCTTC
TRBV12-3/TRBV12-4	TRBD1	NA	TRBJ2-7	CASSLAGTGSLEQYF	TGTGCCAGCAGTTTAGCCGGGACAGGGTCACTCGAGCAGTACTTC
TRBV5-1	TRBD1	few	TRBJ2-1	CASASTGVGNEQFF	TGCGCCAGCGCCTCAACAGGGGTGGGCAATGAGCAGTTCTTC
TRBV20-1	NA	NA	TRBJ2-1	CSARHTGLVLDEQFF	TGCAGTGCTAGACACACAGGTCTCGTCTTGGATGAGCAGTTCTTC
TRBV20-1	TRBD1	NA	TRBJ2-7	CSARGGQGGHEQYF	TGCAGTGCTAGAGGGGGACAGGGGGGCCACGAGCAGTACTTC
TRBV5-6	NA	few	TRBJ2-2	CASSFRELNTGELFF	TGTGCCAGCAGCTTCAGGGAATTGAACACCGGGGAGCTGTTTTTT
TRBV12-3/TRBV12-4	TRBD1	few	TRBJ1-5	CASSLEGQVDQPQHF	TGTGCCAGCAGTCTAGAAGGACAGGTGGATCAGCCCCAGCATTTT
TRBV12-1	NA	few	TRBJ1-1	CAGPTGALGTEAFF	TGTGCCGGCCCGACGGGGGCGCTTGGCACTGAAGCTTTCTTT
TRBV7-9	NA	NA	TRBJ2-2	CAQDGYANTGELFF	TGTGCCCAAGACGGGTACGCGAACACCGGGGAGCTGTTTTTT
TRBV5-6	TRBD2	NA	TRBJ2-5	CASSLGLAGGLWASETQYF	TGTGCCAGCAGCCTGGGACTAGCGGGGGGGCTGTGGGCCTCAGAGACCCAGTACTTC
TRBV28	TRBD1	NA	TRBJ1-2	CASSLRGRYGYTF	TGTGCCAGCAGTTTAAGGGGGCGTTATGGCTACACCTTC
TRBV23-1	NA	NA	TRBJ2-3	CASSTREGMGTDTQYF	TGCGCCAGCAGTACCCGAGAGGGGATGGGGACAGATACGCAGTATTTT
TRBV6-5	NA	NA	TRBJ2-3	CASNMAGATDTQYF	TGTGCCAGCAATATGGCGGGGGCCACAGATACGCAGTATTTT
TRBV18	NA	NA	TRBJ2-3	CASSPPWERGEDTQYF	TGTGCCAGCTCACCCCCGTGGGAGCGTGGGGAAGATACGCAGTATTTT
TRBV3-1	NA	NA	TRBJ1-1	CASSHGGTRNTEAFF	TGTGCCAGCAGCCACGGAGGGACACGGAACACTGAAGCTTTCTTT
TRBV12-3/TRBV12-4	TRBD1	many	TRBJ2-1	CASSLQGARMGNEQFF	TGTGCCAGCAGCCTACAGGGGGCGAGAATGGGGAATGAGCAGTTCTTC
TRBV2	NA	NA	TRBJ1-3	CASSEILGFAVYF	TGTGCCAGCAGTGAAATTTTGGGGTTCGCGGTATATTTT
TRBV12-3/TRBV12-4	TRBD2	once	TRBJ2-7	CASSSRTSGGLSYEQYF	TGTGCCAGCAGTTCGAGGACTAGCGGGGGCCTCTCCTACGAGCAGTACTTC
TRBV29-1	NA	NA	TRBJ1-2	CSVEDRVEATGYTF	TGCAGCGTTGAAGATCGGGTAGAGGCGACTGGCTACACCTTC
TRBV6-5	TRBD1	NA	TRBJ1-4	CASSKPGQGEKLFF	TGTGCCAGCAGTAAACCGGGACAGGGGGAAAAACTGTTTTTT
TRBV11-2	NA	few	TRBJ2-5	CASSLGSAGPHQETQYF	TGTGCCAGCAGCTTAGGGTCAGCGGGCCCTCACCAAGAGACCCAGTACTTC
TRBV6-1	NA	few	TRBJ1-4	CASSVWGEGEKLFF	TGTGCCAGCAGTGTCTGGGGGGAGGGTGAAAAACTGTTTTTT
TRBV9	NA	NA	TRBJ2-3	CASSVAHSEDTQYF	TGTGCCAGCAGCGTAGCCCATTCGGAAGATACGCAGTATTTT
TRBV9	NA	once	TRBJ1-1	CASSGGSPNTEAFF	TGTGCCAGCAGCGGCGGCAGCCCGAACACTGAAGCTTTCTTT
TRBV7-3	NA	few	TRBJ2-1	CASSLTRHDEQFF	TGTGCCAGCAGCTTAACCAGGCACGATGAGCAGTTCTTC
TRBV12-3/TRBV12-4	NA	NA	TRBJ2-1	CASSSWGAHNEQFF	TGTGCCAGCAGTTCTTGGGGGGCCCACAATGAGCAGTTCTTC
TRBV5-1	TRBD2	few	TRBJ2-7	CASSSLVTSGRAGYEQYF	TGCGCCAGCAGCTCCCTGGTCACTAGCGGGAGGGCAGGGTACGAGCAGTACTTC
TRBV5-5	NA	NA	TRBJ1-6	CASSLDQGHSPLHF	TGTGCCAGCAGCCTCGATCAGGGGCATTCACCCCTCCACTTT
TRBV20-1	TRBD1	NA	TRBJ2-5	CSARNQGAGETQYF	TGCAGTGCTAGAAATCAGGGGGCTGGCGAGACCCAGTACTTC
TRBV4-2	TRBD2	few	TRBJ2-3	CASSHGSTSGRKADTQYF	TGTGCCAGCAGCCACGGGAGTACTAGCGGGAGAAAGGCAGATACGCAGTATTTT
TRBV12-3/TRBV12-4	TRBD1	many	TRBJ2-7	CASSTGGSYEQYF	TGTGCCAGCAGTACAGGGGGCAGCTACGAGCAGTACTTC
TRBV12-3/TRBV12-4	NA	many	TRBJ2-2	CASSQGLNTGELFF	TGTGCCAGCAGTCAGGGCCTTAACACCGGGGAGCTGTTTTTT
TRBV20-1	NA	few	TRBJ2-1	CSASAQGYYNEQFF	TGCAGTGCGTCGGCCCAGGGATACTACAATGAGCAGTTCTTC
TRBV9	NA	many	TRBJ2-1	CASSPSATHYNEQFF	TGTGCCAGCAGCCCCTCGGCGACACATTACAATGAGCAGTTCTTC
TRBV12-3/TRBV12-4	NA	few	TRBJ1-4	CASKLGVGNEKLFF	TGTGCCAGCAAGTTGGGGGTGGGGAATGAAAAACTGTTTTTT
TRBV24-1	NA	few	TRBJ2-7	CATSDTTGTDLYEQYF	TGTGCCACCAGTGATACCACCGGGACGGACCTATACGAGCAGTACTTC
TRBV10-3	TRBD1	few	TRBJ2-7	CAIGTDLYEQYF	TGTGCCATCGGGACAGACCTCTACGAGCAGTACTTC
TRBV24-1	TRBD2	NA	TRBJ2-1	CATSDSQKGLAGVRNEQFF	TGTGCCACCAGTGATTCTCAGAAAGGACTAGCGGGAGTGAGGAATGAGCAGTTCTTC
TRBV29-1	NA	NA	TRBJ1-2	CSVAPPRQANRYTF	TGCAGCGTTGCACCCCCCCGACAGGCCAATCGCTACACCTTC
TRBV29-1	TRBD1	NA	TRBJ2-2	CSVEDPDRGHTGELFF	TGCAGCGTTGAAGATCCCGACAGGGGTCACACCGGGGAGCTGTTTTTT
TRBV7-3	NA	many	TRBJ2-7	CASSLRRGSVYEQYF	TGTGCCAGCAGCTTGCGCCGTGGGAGCGTCTACGAGCAGTACTTC
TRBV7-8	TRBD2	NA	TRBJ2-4	CASSPMPGLAENIQYF	TGTGCCAGCAGCCCCATGCCGGGACTAGCGGAAAACATTCAGTACTTC
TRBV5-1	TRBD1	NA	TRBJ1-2	CASAWTGWDGYTF	TGCGCCAGCGCCTGGACAGGGTGGGATGGCTACACCTTC
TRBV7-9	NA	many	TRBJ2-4	CASSLSGLLLAKNIQYF	TGTGCCAGCAGCTTATCGGGACTTCTTTTAGCCAAAAACATTCAGTACTTC
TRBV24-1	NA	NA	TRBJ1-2	CATSDLGPGYTF	TGTGCCACCAGTGATTTGGGACCTGGCTACACCTTC
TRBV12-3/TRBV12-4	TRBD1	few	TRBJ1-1	CASSLGQGGATEAFF	TGTGCCAGCAGTTTGGGGCAGGGGGGTGCGACTGAAGCTTTCTTT